This entry is about one TCR beta chain. The record originates from a study of blood T cell repertoires in COVID-19. Turning to the study itself: The analysed material was cDNA or gDNA that came from T cells, B-cell-depleted T cells, or PBMCs.

In the original processing: Scientists estimated how many nucleated cells there were by amplifying reference gene primers. The assay was immunoSEQ multiplex PCR, and TCRdb's table has in-frame clones only and misses some. V and J calls and clone size are as listed in that table; D and trimming were resolved from the DNA. The profile shows just over 150,000 clones, 80% to 90% of them singletons. The CDR3 spans 14 residues. The germline V and J ends were trimmed by 5 bases and 7 bases, with 17 bases remaining between them. Per germline, CDR1 MDHEN and CDR2 SYDVKM. The receptor was isolated from a woman in her forties or fifties with acute or convalescent COVID-19. This chain joins TRBV28 and TRBJ1-1; D is undetermined. The specimen was peripheral blood. CDR3 nucleotides: TGTGCCAGCAGTCCTAGCCGGGCCCCCCTTGAAGCTTTCTTT. Amino acid sequence: CASSPSRAPLEAFF.